This T cell receptor beta chain came from a study of regulatory T cells in long-lasting Graves disease. Construction of TCR beta libraries relied on iRepertoire HTBI primers and on Arm-PCR targeting CDR3 regions. One entry per CDR3 protein, called by TCRdb with MiXCR from the multiplex PCR reads. The profile shows a few hundred thousand distinct CDR3 sequences, 23% of them singletons. This clonotype occurred many times. Time point in this sample: persistent/refractory GD, antithyroid drugs over 5 years with positive TRAb. After RNA was extracted from PBMCs, the TCR library was made from it. The specimen comprised peripheral blood mononuclear cells (PBMCs), sampled when the disease was refractory, from a patient treated with antithyroid drugs. The receptor comes from a woman aged 40 to 50 with Graves disease.

CDR3 protein: CASSWKSDYEQYF. The CDR3 DNA follows: TGTGCCAGCAGCTGGAAAAGTGACTACGAGCAGTACTTC. V gene TRBV7-6 combines with J gene TRBJ2-7; D is unclear. The CDR3 consists of 13 residues. Trimming stripped 4 bases from V and 3 bases from J, with 10 bases between. Germline CDR1 SGHVS, CDR2 FNYEAQ.